What follows are 21 T cell receptor beta chains derived from one specimen sequenced in a study of cytomegalovirus exposure and HLA in healthy donors. Primers included in the PCR were 60 Vbeta and 13 Jbeta primers. Generated by immunoSEQ multiplex PCR, the TCRdb table keeps only in-frame clones and is missing some. The specimen's table records 90,000 to 150,000 clones. Sequenced sample: PBMCs. The receptors derive from a man between 18 and 35 years old in good health and CMV-seronegative.

The chain is built from TRBV10-2 and TRBJ2-3; 8 positions agree with TRBD1. Germline V CDR1 and CDR2: WSHSY, SAAADI. This CDR3 has 15 residues. V trimming: 7 bases; J trimming: 6 bases; junction bases outside the gene matches: 12. CDR3 amino acids: CASTQGQGSSDTQYF. In DNA form, the CDR3 reads TGCGCCAGCACCCAAGGACAGGGATCCTCGGATACGCAGTATTTT.

V usage is TRBV10-1 and J usage is TRBJ1-5; D is unclear. The CDR3 is made up of 14 amino acids. Trimming removed 2 bases from V and 2 bases from J, with 7 bases in between. The germline gives CDR1 WNHNN, CDR2 SYGVQD (reference sequence). The CDR3 bases are TGCGCCAGCAGTGAGGGCGGGGGCAATCAGCCCCAGCATTTT. This codes for CASSEGGGNQPQHF.

The chain recombines TRBV6-5 with TRBJ2-1; 7 nucleotides align to TRBD2. This CDR3 region has 15 residues. Germline CDR1 reads MNHEY; CDR2 reads SVGAGI. Trimming at V came to 2 bases and at J to 7 bases, leaving 8 bases not matched to a gene. CDR3 in DNA: TGTGCCAGCAGTTACGGCGGGAGTTCAAGTAATGAGCAGTTCTTC. It is translated as CASSYGGSSSNEQFF.

The chain has TRBV11-3 and TRBJ2-1, with TRBD2 identical over 8 bases. Trimming cost V 5 bases and J 9 bases; bases outside gene matches: 12. The CDR3 is made up of 15 amino acids. The germline CDR1 and CDR2 sequences are SGHNT and YENEEA. The CDR3 loop is CASSQGVGRAGEQFF. CDR3 coding DNA: TGTGCCAGCAGCCAAGGGGTCGGGAGGGCCGGTGAGCAGTTCTTC.

This rearrangement joins TRBV2 to TRBJ1-4; D is perhaps TRBD1 (6 bases). Trimming shortened V by 2 bases and J by 8 bases, and 15 bases separated the two germline ends. This CDR3 has 15 residues. Germline V gene sequence: CDR1 SNHLY, CDR2 FYNNEI. The CDR3: CASSESGGLGEKLFF. CDR3 sequence (DNA): TGTGCCAGCAGTGAAAGTGGGGGCCTCGGGGAAAAACTGTTTTTT.

The chain has TRBV10-3 and TRBJ2-5; 9 bases are a match to TRBD1. The CDR3 length is 14 residues. V dropped 6 bases and J dropped 5; count of bases not matched to a gene: 7. CDR1 ENHRY and CDR2 SYGVKD come from the germline V gene. CDR3 nucleotides: TGTGCCATCAGCCCGGGACAGGGTGCGGAGACCCAGTACTTC. It specifies CAISPGQGAETQYF.

The rearrangement joins TRBV4-1 to TRBJ2-5; 7 bases align to TRBD2. The germline CDR1 and CDR2 sequences are MGHRA and YSYEKL. With 0 bases clipped from V and 5 bases from J, the junction kept 15 bases outside the gene matches. The CDR3 is 18 amino acids. In DNA form, the CDR3 reads TGCGCCAGCAGCCAAGATGGGCCAGCGGGATCCGCGGGGGAGACCCAGTACTTC. Protein product: CASSQDGPAGSAGETQYF.

The V and J genes are TRBV13 and TRBJ1-3; 9 bases are shared with TRBD1. This CDR3 comprises 12 residues. From germline, CDR1 is PRHDT and CDR2 FYEKMQ (reference sequence). The J segment lost 11 bases and the V segment lost 5 bases, leaving 4 bases of the junction unmatched. This CDR3 is CASSPDRGSIYF. CDR3 bases: TGTGCCAGCAGCCCGGACAGGGGCTCCATATATTTT.

The V and J genes are TRBV4-1 and TRBJ2-5; D call uncertain. The end of the DNA aligns better with TRBJ2-7, so the J call may be wrong. This CDR3 contains 15 residues. Germline loops: CDR1 MGHRA, CDR2 YSYEKL. CDR3 bases: TGCGCCAGCAGCCAAGACGGCAGGCCATCCTACGAGCAGTACTTC. As protein: CASSQDGRPSYEQYF.

The genes are TRBV30 and TRBJ1-2; no clear D. The germline gives CDR1 GTSNPN, CDR2 SVGIG (reference sequence). There are 13 residues in the CDR3. Trimming left V 4 bases short and J 5 bases short, with 14 bases between. CDR3 protein: CAWKGAAVYGYTF. The CDR3 coding sequence is TGTGCCTGGAAAGGTGCGGCGGTATATGGCTACACCTTC.

V is TRBV27 and J is TRBJ2-2, with 7 bases lining up with TRBD2. Trimming took 2 bases from V and 0 from J; bases not matched to a gene: 3. The germline V gene has CDR1 MNHEY and CDR2 SMNVEV (reference sequence). This CDR3 has 16 amino acids. CDR3 protein: CASSLSGVANTGELFF. DNA of the CDR3: TGTGCCAGCAGTTTAAGCGGGGTCGCGAACACCGGGGAGCTGTTTTTT.

The rearrangement joins TRBV7-8 to TRBJ2-1, with TRBD1 as a possible D gene (6 bases). The V and J ends lost 4 bases and 8 bases respectively, with 21 bases between them. The CDR3 extends over 16 amino acids. Germline V gene sequence: CDR1 SGHVS, CDR2 FQNEAQ. CDR3 amino acids: CASSSLGTLRFDEQFF. The CDR3 DNA follows: TGTGCCAGCAGCTCGTTAGGGACACTTCGGTTCGATGAGCAGTTCTTC.

The V and J genes are TRBV10-2 and TRBJ2-1, with D possibly being TRBD1 (6 bases). Germline lookup yields CDR1 WSHSY and CDR2 SAAADI. V was trimmed by 3 bases and J by 7 bases, leaving 10 bases between them. The CDR3 length is 13 residues. The CDR3 spells CASSDRGGNEQFF. CDR3 sequence (DNA): TGCGCCAGCAGTGACAGGGGCGGGAATGAGCAGTTCTTC.

The CDR3 DNA reads TGCGCCAGCAGCTCGACAGGGGTTAGTCGGGCAGATACGCAGTATTTT. Translated: CASSSTGVSRADTQYF. The chain combines TRBV5-1 with TRBJ2-3, with 8 bases that match TRBD1. CDR1 is SGHRS and CDR2 is YFSETQ in the germline V gene. CDR3 length equals 16 residues. V lost 3 bases, J lost 4 bases, and 10 bases stayed unmatched. The full variable domain, completed using reference TRBV5-1 and TRBJ2-3, is KAGVTQTPRYLIKTRGQQVTLSCSPISGHRSVSWYQQTPGQGLQFLFEYFSETQRNKGNFPGRFSGRQFSNSRSEMNVSTLELGDSALYLCASSSTGVSRADTQYFGPGTRLTVL.

The CDR3, as DNA: TGCGCCAGCAGTGCAGGGACTAGCGGGGGCCGGTCCGCGGGGCCCCAGTACTTC. This translates into CASSAGTSGGRSAGPQYF. V and J are TRBV10-2 and TRBJ2-5; 14 bases map to TRBD2. With V trimmed by 4 bases and J by 9 bases, 16 bases remained unmatched. The V gene's germline CDR1 is WSHSY and CDR2 SAAADI. The CDR3 sequence is 18 residues long.

The chain is built from TRBV6-1 and TRBJ2-3; tentative D call: TRBD1 (5 bases). Trimming took off 6 bases at V and 0 bases at J, with 10 bases between the two ends. The CDR3 totals 14 residues. In germline, CDR1 is MNHNS, CDR2 SASEGT. This CDR3 reads CASRTGSSTDTQYF. For the CDR3, the DNA is TGTGCCAGCAGAACAGGTTCTAGCACAGATACGCAGTATTTT.

V gene TRBV2 combines with J gene TRBJ1-6, with TRBD1 matching over 8 bases. Germline V gene sequence: CDR1 SNHLY, CDR2 FYNNEI. Germline trimming cut 1 base from V and 7 bases from J; bases unmatched to any gene: 6. This CDR3 has 16 residues. CDR3 sequence: CASSEVGTGSNSPLHF. CDR3 DNA: TGTGCCAGCAGTGAAGTAGGGACAGGTTCCAATTCACCCCTCCACTTT.

The chain combines TRBV19 with TRBJ2-5; D unclear. The CDR3 runs to 15 residues. The germline gives CDR1 LNHDA, CDR2 SQIVND (reference sequence). V shed 9 bases and J shed 4 bases, with 21 bases lying between them. The CDR3 DNA is TGTGCCAGCAGAGACGGGTCCTTTGGCTTAGAGACCCAGTACTTC. As protein: CASRDGSFGLETQYF.

The J gene is TRBJ1-2, the V gene TRBV19; the match to TRBD1 covers 10 bases. The CDR3 sequence is 15 residues long. Germline assignment: CDR1 LNHDA and CDR2 SQIVND (reference sequence). The ends lost 6 bases at V and 6 bases at J; junction bases unmatched: 10. The CDR3 loop reads CASSLDRGQTNGYTF. The CDR3 DNA reads TGTGCCAGTAGCCTAGACAGGGGGCAAACGAATGGCTACACCTTC.

The chain employs TRBV6-6 and TRBJ1-1; 7 bases are a match to TRBD1. This CDR3 contains 14 residues. The germline V gene has CDR1 MNHNY and CDR2 SVGAGI (reference sequence). Germline trimming cut 6 bases from V and 1 base from J; bases unmatched to any gene: 5. The CDR3 here is CASRATGENTEAFF. CDR3 in DNA: TGTGCCAGCAGAGCTACAGGGGAGAACACTGAAGCTTTCTTT.

The V and J genes are TRBV7-9 and TRBJ1-4; maybe TRBD1 (5 bases). The V gene lost 2 bases and the J gene lost 6 bases, with 10 bases spanning the gap. The V gene's germline CDR1 is SEHNR and CDR2 FQNEAQ (reference sequence). The length of the CDR3 is 14 residues. The CDR3 sequence is CASSLSREYEKLFF. The DNA for the CDR3 is TGTGCCAGCAGCTTATCCAGGGAATATGAAAAACTGTTTTTT.